This TCR beta chain is drawn from a study of blood T cells in healthy people across ages. As for this clonotype: What it binds is unknown.

The CDR3 length is 16 residues. Germline CDR1 reads SGHVT; CDR2 reads SQSDAQ. V gave up 6 bases and J gave up 8 bases, with 22 bases separating them. Study-level results: Considered underestimates were the diversity estimates obtained from one million T cells.

Sample-barcoded 5' priming and a J-beta primer mix drove a second PCR of about 7 to 12 cycles. The authors tagged each cDNA molecule using a template-switch adaptor with 12 random nucleotides. TCRdb processed the 5' RACE reads anew with MiXCR; each CDR3 protein has one entry. The sample lists about 840,000 distinct CDR3 sequences, 25% to 30% seen once, with roughly 10% in the top ten. The same data also went into a second study, on T cells of mothers and their children.

Sequenced input: blood. This receptor was identified in a woman aged 40 to 50 in good health. V usage is TRBV7-4 and J usage is TRBJ1-4; the D is unclear. The CDR3 reads CASRQLRQRLPEKLFF. CDR3 nucleotide sequence: TGTGCCAGCAGACAACTCCGGCAGAGACTACCAGAAAAACTGTTTTTT.